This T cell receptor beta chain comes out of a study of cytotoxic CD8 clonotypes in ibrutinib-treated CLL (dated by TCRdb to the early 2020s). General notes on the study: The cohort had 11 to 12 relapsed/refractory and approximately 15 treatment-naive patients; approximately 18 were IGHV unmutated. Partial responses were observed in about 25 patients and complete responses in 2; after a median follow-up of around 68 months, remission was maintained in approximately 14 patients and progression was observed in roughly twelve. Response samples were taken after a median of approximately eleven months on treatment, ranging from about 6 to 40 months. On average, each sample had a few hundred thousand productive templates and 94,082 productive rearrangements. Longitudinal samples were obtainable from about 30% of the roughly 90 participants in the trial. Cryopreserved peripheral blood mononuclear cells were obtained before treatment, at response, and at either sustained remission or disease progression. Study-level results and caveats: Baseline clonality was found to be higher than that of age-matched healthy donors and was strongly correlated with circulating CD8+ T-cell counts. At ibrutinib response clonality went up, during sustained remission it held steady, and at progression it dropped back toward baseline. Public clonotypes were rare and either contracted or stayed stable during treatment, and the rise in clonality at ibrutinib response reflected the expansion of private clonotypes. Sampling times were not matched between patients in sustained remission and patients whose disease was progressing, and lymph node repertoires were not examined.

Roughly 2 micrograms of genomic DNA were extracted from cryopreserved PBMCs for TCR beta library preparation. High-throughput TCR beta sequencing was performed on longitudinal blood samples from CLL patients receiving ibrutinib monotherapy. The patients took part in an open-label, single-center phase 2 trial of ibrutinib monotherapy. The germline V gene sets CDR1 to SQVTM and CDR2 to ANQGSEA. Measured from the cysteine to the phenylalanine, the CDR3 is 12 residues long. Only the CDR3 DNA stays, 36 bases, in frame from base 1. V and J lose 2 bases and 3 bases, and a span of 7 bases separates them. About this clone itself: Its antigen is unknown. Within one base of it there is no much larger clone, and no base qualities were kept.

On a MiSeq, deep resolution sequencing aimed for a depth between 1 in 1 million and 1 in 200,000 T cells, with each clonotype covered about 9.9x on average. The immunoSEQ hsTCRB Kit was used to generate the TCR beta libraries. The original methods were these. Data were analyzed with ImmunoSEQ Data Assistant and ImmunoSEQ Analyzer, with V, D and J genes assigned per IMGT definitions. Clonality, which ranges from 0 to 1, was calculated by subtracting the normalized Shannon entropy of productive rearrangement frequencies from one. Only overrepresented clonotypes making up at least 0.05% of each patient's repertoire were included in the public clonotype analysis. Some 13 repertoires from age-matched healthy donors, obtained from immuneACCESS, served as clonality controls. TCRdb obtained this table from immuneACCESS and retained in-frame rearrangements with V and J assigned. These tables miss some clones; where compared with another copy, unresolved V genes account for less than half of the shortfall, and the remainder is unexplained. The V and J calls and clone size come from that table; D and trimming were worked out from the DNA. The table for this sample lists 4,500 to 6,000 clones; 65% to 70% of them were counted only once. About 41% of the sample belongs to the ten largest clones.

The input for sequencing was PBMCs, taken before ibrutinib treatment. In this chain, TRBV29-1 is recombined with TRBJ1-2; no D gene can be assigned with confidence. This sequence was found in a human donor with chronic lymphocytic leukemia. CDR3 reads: CSVEQKHYGYTF. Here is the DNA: TGCAGCGTTGAACAGAAGCACTATGGCTACACCTTC.